This is a list of T cell receptor beta chains from one sample in a study of cytomegalovirus exposure and HLA in healthy donors. Data came from immunoSEQ multiplex PCR; TCRdb stores just in-frame clones and leaves some out. The sample holds about 250,000 clones, roughly 87% seen once. Sequencing used PBMCs. The receptor set was obtained from a man between 18 and 29 years old in good health and CMV-seropositive. Both conserved end residues are trimmed from each CDR3. A row's size may be missing; if present it is once, few, many or a size class.

v_call clone_size cdr3_aa
TRBV29-1 NA SAEDRPNTGELF
TRBV7-2 NA ASSWALLETQY
TRBV30 NA AWTHRQGGDIGYT
TRBV28 NA ASSFLRESETQY
TRBV7-8 NA ASSLRDRGNTEAF
TRBV5-4 NA ASSLLAGGPSGTGELF
TRBV5-1 NA ASTPLLASSSYEQY
TRBV28 NA ASSEESEGVNTEAF
TRBV27 NA ASSFKVFPEKLF
TRBV4-1 once ASSQDGGRVDTQY
TRBV7-6 NA ASSLAGHSEAF
TRBV7-2 NA ASSLQGAGYT
TRBV11-3 NA ASSSGLEWDEQF